This T cell receptor beta chain was sequenced during a study of T cell repertoires in aging, cancer and after chemotherapy. Across the study: Six age groups, ranging from 30 or younger to 70 or older, included the donors. Study outcomes and limitations: In cancer patients, declining TCR diversity with age involved lost richness and lost evenness.

TRB rearrangements spanning V, D and J were amplified using mixed TRB-A/B primers. TCRdb reanalysed the multiplex PCR reads using MiXCR and keeps one entry per CDR3 protein. The sample holds approximately 6,600 distinct CDR3 sequences, about 29% seen once. With respect to this clonotype: Its matching antigen is unknown.

Peripheral blood genomic DNA, not sorted cells or RNA, was the template. This receptor was taken from a human donor with a blood cancer. The donor label of this sample is uncertain. The sequenced sample was blood.

CDR3 in amino acids: CASSPTGPNEQYF. CDR3 coding DNA: TGTGCCAGCAGCCCAACAGGGCCCAACGAGCAGTACTTC. The chain joins TRBV5-4 to TRBJ2-7; a possible D gene is TRBD1 (6 bases). The V end lost 4 bases, the J end lost 5 bases, and 13 bases lay between the germline ends. The CDR3 sequence is 13 residues long. The V gene's germline CDR1 is SGHNT and CDR2 YYREEE (reference sequence). Combining the CDR3 with reference TRBV5-4 and TRBJ2-7 gives the whole variable domain ETGVTQSPTHLIKTRGQQVTLRCSSQSGHNTVSWYQQALGQGPQFIFQYYREEENGRGNFPPRFSGLQFPNYSSELNVNALELDDSALYLCASSPTGPNEQYFGPGTRLTVT.